This T cell receptor (beta chain) stems from a study of blood T cell repertoires in COVID-19. Assay: immunoSEQ multiplex PCR; the TCRdb copy retains only in-frame clones and omits some. Of about 50,000 clones in the sample, approximately 80% were seen once. CDR3 size: 19 residues. The sample taken for sequencing was peripheral blood. The receptor was isolated from a man aged 55 to 70 with acute or convalescent COVID-19. This chain joins TRBV21-1 and TRBJ2-5; whether TRBD2, the table's D call, matches the DNA was not checked. TRBV21-1 has pseudogene status. The CDR3 is CASSKGRGASGGDQETQYF. The CDR3 bases are TGTGCCAGCAGCAAGGGGCGAGGTGCTAGCGGGGGAGACCAAGAGACCCAGTACTTC.